The 20 T cell receptor beta chains in this list originate from one sample, sequenced in a study of post-analysis software for immune sequencing data (dated by TCRdb to about 2015). The investigation overall reported the following: Patients showed significantly higher frequencies than controls for about five TRBV segments, among them TRBV5-6, TRBV5-1 and TRBV20-1.

Which antigens these TCRs recognize remains unknown. The library came from PCR. The instrument given in TCRdb is Illumina HiSeq 2500. To reduce PCR and sequencing biases, unique molecular identifiers were built into the TCR beta cDNA libraries. The public sequencing data were trimmed at Q25 with fastp and processed into clonotypes with MiXCR by TCRdb, which kept only in-frame beta chains. Entries are consolidated by CDR3 protein sequence, retaining the most common genes and DNA. This sample gives some 370,000 distinct CDR3 sequences in total; roughly 35% of them show up just once. Jointly, the top ten make up around 15% of the sample. The specimen sequenced was blood. These receptors were taken from a girl between 5 and 17 years old with multiple sclerosis.

The J gene is TRBJ2-1, the V gene TRBV4-1; 12 bases are a match to TRBD1. J gave up 1 base and V 3 bases, and 7 bases lay outside the gene matches. There are 18 residues in the CDR3. Germline CDR1 is MGHRA and CDR2 is YSYEKL. CDR3 nucleotide sequence: TGCGCCAGCAGCCATAAGGGACAGGGGGCAGGTTCCTACAATGAGCAGTTCTTC. This encodes CASSHKGQGAGSYNEQFF.

The gene calls are TRBV7-2 and TRBJ2-3; TRBD2 agrees at 12 bases. This CDR3 contains 17 residues. Germline CDR1 is SGHTA and CDR2 is FQGNSA. Trimming cost V 5 bases and J 5 bases; bases outside gene matches: 11. The CDR3 protein is CASSLNLAGGPEDTQYF. The CDR3 nucleotides read TGTGCCAGCAGCCTCAACCTAGCGGGGGGGCCTGAAGATACGCAGTATTTT.

This chain connects TRBV28 to TRBJ2-7, with D maybe TRBD2 (5 bases). V was cut by 7 bases and J by 4 bases, with 14 bases left in between. The germline V gene encodes CDR1 MDHEN and CDR2 SYDVKM. This CDR3 comprises 13 residues. The CDR3 nucleotides are TGTGCCAGCAATGATGAGGGATGGTACGAGCAGTACTTC. Amino acid sequence: CASNDEGWYEQYF.

V gene TRBV24-1 combines with J gene TRBJ2-1; 8 bases agree with TRBD1. CDR3 length: 15 residues. Germline V gene sequence: CDR1 KGHDR, CDR2 SFDVKD. V shed 1 base and J 6 bases; nucleotides not matched to a gene: 4. CDR3 loop: CATSDFYRGVNEQFF. The CDR3 coding sequence is TGTGCCACCAGTGATTTTTACAGGGGGGTCAATGAGCAGTTCTTC.

The genes are TRBV7-2 and TRBJ2-3; D tentatively reads TRBD1 or TRBD2 (7 bases each). The V end was cut by 2 bases, the J end by 4 bases, with 22 bases between. The CDR3 is 18 residues long. Germline V gene sequence: CDR1 SGHTA, CDR2 FQGNSA. The CDR3 DNA is TGTGCCAGCAGCTTACAGGGGGAGGGGAATCGGGGCGCAGATACGCAGTATTTT. Translation gives CASSLQGEGNRGADTQYF.

This clonotype turned up a few times. In DNA form, the CDR3 reads TGCGCCAGCAGCCAAGATTGGCCAGGGGACTCCTACGAGCAGTACTTC. Its translation: CASSQDWPGDSYEQYF. This chain connects TRBV4-3 to TRBJ2-7; tentative D call: TRBD1 (6 bases). The CDR3 consists of 16 residues. Germline CDR1 and CDR2: LGHNA and YSLEER. The V end lost 0 bases, the J end lost 0 bases, and 12 bases lay between the germline ends.

This clonotype has just a few counts. The rearrangement links TRBV29-1 to TRBJ2-1; 9 bases align to TRBD2. Losses at the gene ends were 6 bases for V and 9 bases for J; bases not matched to a gene: 6. Germline V gene sequence: CDR1 SQVTM, CDR2 ANQGSEA. There are 12 residues in the CDR3. Here the CDR3 reads CSVLAGLGEQFF. CDR3 DNA: TGCAGCGTACTAGCGGGCCTCGGTGAGCAGTTCTTC.

The V call is TRBV20-1, the J call TRBJ1-4, with D maybe TRBD1 (5 bases). The length of the CDR3 is 13 residues. In germline, CDR1 is DFQATT, CDR2 SNEGSKA (reference sequence). V lost 5 bases and J lost 8, with 15 bases in between. In nucleotides, the CDR3 is TGCAGTGCTTGGGGGAGCACGGGAGAAAAACTGTTTTTT. Amino acids: CSAWGSTGEKLFF.

This clonotype was seen a handful of times. The chain is built from TRBV7-2 and TRBJ2-7; 8 bases are a match to TRBD2. This CDR3 has 17 amino acids. Germline V gene lookup returns CDR1 SGHTA and CDR2 FQGNSA. J was trimmed by 5 bases and V by 5 bases; bases with no gene match: 17. The CDR3 protein is CASSLTGGAGSLNEQYF. The CDR3, as DNA: TGTGCCAGCAGCCTGACCGGGGGGGCGGGGAGCTTGAACGAGCAGTACTTC.

V is TRBV7-8 and J is TRBJ2-1, with D perhaps matching TRBD2 (5 bases). V lost 3 bases to trimming and J lost 8 bases, with 17 bases between them. The CDR3 has 15 residues. The germline V gene encodes CDR1 SGHVS and CDR2 FQNEAQ. The CDR3 sequence is CASSFSRPLDHEQFF. The CDR3 DNA follows: TGTGCCAGCAGCTTTTCCCGGCCACTAGACCATGAGCAGTTCTTC. The complete variable domain, with remaining parts taken from reference TRBV7-8 and TRBJ2-1, reads GAGVSQSPRYKVAKRGQDVALRCDPISGHVSLFWYQQALGQGPEFLTYFQNEAQLDKSGLPSDRFFAERPEGSVSTLKIQRTQQEDSAVYLCASSFSRPLDHEQFFGPGTRLTVL.

Of note for this clonotype: Compared with germline, one end of the junction differs, possibly owing to a read error. The chain has TRBV6-5 and TRBJ1-2; the match to TRBD1 covers 8 bases. Germline loops: CDR1 MNHEY, CDR2 SVGAGI. The CDR3 is made up of 15 amino acids. The chain's CDR3 is CASSSPDRESYGYTF. The CDR3, as DNA: TGTGCCAGCAGTTCCCCGGACAGGGAGAGCTATGGCTATACCTTC.

This clonotype came up once. The rearrangement uses TRBV20-1 and TRBJ2-3; perhaps D is TRBD1 or TRBD2 (5 bases each). The CDR3 is 14 residues long. Trimming removed 2 bases from V and 0 bases from J, with 9 bases in between. CDR1 is DFQATT and CDR2 is SNEGSKA in the germline V gene (reference sequence). The CDR3, as DNA: TGCAGTGCTAGACGGGGACCCAGCACAGATACGCAGTATTTT. The encoded protein is CSARRGPSTDTQYF.

V usage is TRBV4-1 and J usage is TRBJ2-1, with 11 bases aligning to TRBD2. The CDR3 runs to 18 residues. V lost 0 bases, J lost 9 bases, and 13 bases stayed unmatched. Germline CDR1 MGHRA, CDR2 YSYEKL. In nucleotides, the CDR3 is TGCGCCAGCAGCCAAGACGCTAGCGGGGGGACCCTTACTGGTGAGCAGTTCTTC. Its protein is CASSQDASGGTLTGEQFF.

On this clonotype: Being one base from a much bigger clone, this may be a read error. The gene calls are TRBV7-8 and TRBJ1-2; TRBD1 is a possible D gene (5 bases). Germline CDR1 SGHVS, CDR2 FQNEAQ. CDR3 length equals 12 residues. As DNA, the CDR3 is TGTGCCAGCAGCCGACGGGACTATGGCGACACCTTC. Translating it yields CASSRRDYGDTF.

The V gene is TRBV29-1, the J gene TRBJ1-5; D is ambiguous. Germline V CDR1 and CDR2: SQVTM, ANQGSEA. V lost 4 bases and J 1 base, leaving 11 bases between the germline ends. The CDR3 spans 14 residues. CDR3 bases: TGCAGCGTTGGGGGTGCGGGAAGCAATCAGCCCCAGCATTTT. This codes for CSVGGAGSNQPQHF.

Here the CDR3 reads CASSLAVGRGYTEAFF. The DNA of the CDR3 is TGTGCCAGCAGCTTAGCGGTCGGCAGGGGATACACTGAAGCTTTCTTT. V usage is TRBV7-2 and J usage is TRBJ1-1; possible D gene TRBD1, 6 bases. Germline V CDR1 and CDR2: SGHTA, FQGNSA. This CDR3 region has 16 residues. Trimming cost V 0 bases and J 3 bases, with 14 bases left between them.

The rearrangement links TRBV20-1 to TRBJ2-3; TRBD2 is a possible D gene (7 bases). V dropped 6 bases and J dropped 3 bases, with 19 bases sitting between them. Germline V gene lookup returns CDR1 DFQATT and CDR2 SNEGSKA (reference sequence). This CDR3 is built from 15 residues. The CDR3 DNA follows: TGCAGTGCCACCGATAGGGGGGGCTGGACAGATACGCAGTATTTT. Translated, it gives CSATDRGGWTDTQYF.

The chain combines TRBV10-3 with TRBJ2-7, with D tentatively TRBD2 (6 bases). V was pared by 0 bases and J by 3 bases, with 15 bases between. The CDR3 totals 16 residues. Germline CDR1 reads ENHRY; CDR2 reads SYGVKD. CDR3 protein: CAISESMGLRSYEQYF. The DNA for the CDR3 is TGTGCCATCAGTGAGTCAATGGGACTCCGGAGCTACGAGCAGTACTTC.

This chain joins TRBV5-6 and TRBJ2-5; D is undetermined. CDR3 length equals 13 residues. Germline V gene data show CDR1 as SGHDT and CDR2 as YYEEEE. Trimming stripped 5 bases from V and 5 bases from J, with 13 bases between. This CDR3 is CASRKPGTETQYF. The CDR3 nucleotides are TGTGCCAGCAGAAAACCCGGTACGGAGACCCAGTACTTC.

V usage is TRBV27 and J usage is TRBJ2-1, with 11 bases lining up with TRBD2. The germline CDR1 and CDR2 sequences are MNHEY and SMNVEV (reference sequence). The CDR3 extends over 16 amino acids. Trimming at V came to 5 bases and at J to 4 bases, leaving 7 bases not matched to a gene. CDR3: CASSVMGLADYNEQFF. The CDR3 coding sequence is TGTGCCAGCAGTGTGATGGGACTAGCGGATTACAATGAGCAGTTCTTC.